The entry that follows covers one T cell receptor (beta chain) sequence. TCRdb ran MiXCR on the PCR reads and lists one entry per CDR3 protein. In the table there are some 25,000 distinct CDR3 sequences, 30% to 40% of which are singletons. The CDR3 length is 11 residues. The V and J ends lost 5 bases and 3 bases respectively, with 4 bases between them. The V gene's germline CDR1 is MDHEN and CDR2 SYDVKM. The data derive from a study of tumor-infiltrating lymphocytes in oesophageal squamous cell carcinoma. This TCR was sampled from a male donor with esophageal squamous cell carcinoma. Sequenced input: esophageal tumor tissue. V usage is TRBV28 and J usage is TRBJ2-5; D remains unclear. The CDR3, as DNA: TGTGCCAGCAGTACAGAAGAGACCCAGTACTTC. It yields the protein CASSTEETQYF.